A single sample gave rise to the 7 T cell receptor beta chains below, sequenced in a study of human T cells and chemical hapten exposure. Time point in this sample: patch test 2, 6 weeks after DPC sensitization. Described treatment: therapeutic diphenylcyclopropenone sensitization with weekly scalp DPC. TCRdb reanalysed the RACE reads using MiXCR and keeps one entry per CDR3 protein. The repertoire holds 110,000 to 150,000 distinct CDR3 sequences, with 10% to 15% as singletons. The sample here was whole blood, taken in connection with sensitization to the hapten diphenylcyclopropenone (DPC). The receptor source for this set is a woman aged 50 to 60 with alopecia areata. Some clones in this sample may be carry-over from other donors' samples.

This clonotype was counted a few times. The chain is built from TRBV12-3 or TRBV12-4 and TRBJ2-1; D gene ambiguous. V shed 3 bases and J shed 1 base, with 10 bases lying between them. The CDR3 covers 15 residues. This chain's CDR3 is CASSLGHFSYNEQFF. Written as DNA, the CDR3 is TGTGCCAGCAGTTTGGGCCACTTTTCCTACAATGAGCAGTTCTTC.

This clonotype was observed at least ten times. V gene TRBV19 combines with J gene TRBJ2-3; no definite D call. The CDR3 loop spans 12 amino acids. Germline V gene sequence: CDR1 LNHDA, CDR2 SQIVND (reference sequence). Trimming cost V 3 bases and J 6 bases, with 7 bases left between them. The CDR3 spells CASSMRWDTQYF. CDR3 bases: TGTGCCAGTAGTATGCGGTGGGATACGCAGTATTTT.

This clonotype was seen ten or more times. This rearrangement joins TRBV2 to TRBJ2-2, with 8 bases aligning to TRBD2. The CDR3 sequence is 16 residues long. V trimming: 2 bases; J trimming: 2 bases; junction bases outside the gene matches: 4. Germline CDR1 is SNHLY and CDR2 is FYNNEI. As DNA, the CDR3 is TGTGCCAGCAGTGAACGGGCGGGAGGTAACACCGGGGAGCTGTTTTTT. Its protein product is CASSERAGGNTGELFF.

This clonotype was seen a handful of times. The chain's CDR3 is CASSQDLGQGRNEQFF. The CDR3 DNA is TGTGCCAGCAGCCAAGATTTGGGACAGGGGCGCAATGAGCAGTTCTTC. V and J are TRBV14 and TRBJ2-1; TRBD1 matches 10 bases. Germline loops: CDR1 SGHDN, CDR2 FVKESK. V shed 0 bases and J 6 bases; nucleotides not matched to a gene: 5. The CDR3 loop spans 16 amino acids.

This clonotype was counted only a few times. Written as DNA, the CDR3 is TGTGCCAGTCGACGGACTAGCTCCTACGAGCAGTACTTC. This translates into CASRRTSSYEQYF. This rearrangement joins TRBV12-3 or TRBV12-4 to TRBJ2-7; 7 bases agree with TRBD2. V was pared by 9 bases and J by 0 bases, with 5 bases of the junction left unmatched. This CDR3 is 13 amino acids long.

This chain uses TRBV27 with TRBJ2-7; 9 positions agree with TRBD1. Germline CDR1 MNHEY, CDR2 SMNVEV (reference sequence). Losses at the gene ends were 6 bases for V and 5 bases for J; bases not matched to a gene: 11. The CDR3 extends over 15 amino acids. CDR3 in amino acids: CASSLGQGPEHEQYF. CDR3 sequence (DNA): TGTGCCAGCAGCCTGGGACAGGGTCCGGAACACGAGCAGTACTTC.

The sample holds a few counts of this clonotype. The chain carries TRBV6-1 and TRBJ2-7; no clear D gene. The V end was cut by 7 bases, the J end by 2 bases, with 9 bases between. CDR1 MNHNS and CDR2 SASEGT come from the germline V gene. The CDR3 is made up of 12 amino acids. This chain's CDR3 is CASKAGAYEQYF. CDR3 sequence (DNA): TGTGCCAGCAAAGCTGGGGCCTACGAGCAGTACTTC.